The 4 T cell receptor beta chains given below trace back to one sample, sequenced in a study of shared clonotypes between healthy human individuals. Generated by immunoSEQ multiplex PCR, the TCRdb table keeps only in-frame clones and is missing some. The table has approximately 2.3 million clones, more than 80% seen once; the top ten hold 0.39%. Source material: naive CD4+ T cells from PBMCs. As to subset: CD45RA+ positively selected. Every receptor here comes from a man between 18 and 35 years old in good health. Some clones in this sample may be carry-over from other donors' samples.

The chain uses TRBV5-1 and TRBJ1-2; D is unresolved. Germline assignment: CDR1 SGHRS and CDR2 YFSETQ. The V end lost 0 bases, the J end lost 0 bases, and 9 bases lay between the germline ends. The CDR3 contains 15 residues. CDR3 nucleotide sequence: TGCGCCAGCAGCTTGGAACCGGGGTCTAACTATGGCTACACCTTC. It encodes CASSLEPGSNYGYTF.

The chain uses TRBV29-1 and TRBJ2-7; D perhaps matches TRBD1 (5 bases). The length of the CDR3 is 14 residues. Germline V gene data show CDR1 as SQVTM and CDR2 as ANQGSEA. With 4 bases removed from V and 2 bases from J, the gap between germline ends came to 15 bases. The CDR3 bases are TGCAGCGTTGCTTACCAGGGCTCCACCTACGAGCAGTACTTC. Its translation: CSVAYQGSTYEQYF.

V and J are TRBV6-5 and TRBJ2-2, with TRBD2 matching over 7 bases. This CDR3 spans 13 amino acids. V lost 5 bases and J lost 6; bases outside the gene matches: 3. From germline, CDR1 is MNHEY and CDR2 SVGAGI. CDR3 coding DNA: TGTGCCAGCAGTACTAGCGTCGCCGGGGAGCTGTTTTTT. Its protein product is CASSTSVAGELFF.

V is TRBV11-2 and J is TRBJ2-5, with unresolved D. This CDR3 region has 14 residues. Trimming cost V 5 bases and J 4 bases, with 14 bases left between them. CDR1 and CDR2 (germline): SGHAT, FQNNGV. The DNA of the CDR3 is TGTGCCAGCAGCCAACCGCCTTTGGCAGAGACCCAGTACTTC. Amino acid sequence: CASSQPPLAETQYF. The full variable domain, with the rest looked up from reference TRBV11-2 and TRBJ2-5, is EAGVAQSPRYKIIEKRQSVAFWCNPISGHATLYWYQQILGQGPKLLIQFQNNGVVDDSQLPKDRFSAERLKGVDSTLKIQPAKLEDSAVYLCASSQPPLAETQYFGPGTRLLVL.